Shown below are 27 T cell receptor beta chains from a single sample sequenced in a study of OX40 agonist ivuxolimab in advanced cancers. Data came from immunoSEQ multiplex PCR; TCRdb stores just in-frame clones and leaves some out. This table holds some 86,000 clones, about 90% found once. Sample: CD4+ or CD8+ T cells sorted from blood, taken in a trial of the OX40 agonist ivuxolimab. These receptors all come from an adult with an advanced solid tumor such as melanoma, head and neck, liver or kidney cancer.

J is TRBJ1-1 and V is TRBV6-6; 7 bases map to TRBD1. The CDR3 has 13 residues. Per germline, CDR1 MNHNY and CDR2 SVGAGI (reference sequence). V lost 3 bases, J lost 3 bases, and 1 base stayed unmatched. The CDR3 region has the DNA TGTGCCAGCAGTTATCAGGGGGACACTGAAGCTTTCTTT. Protein sequence: CASSYQGDTEAFF.

J is TRBJ2-6 and V is TRBV13; maybe TRBD2 (5 bases). The V gene's germline CDR1 is PRHDT and CDR2 FYEKMQ (reference sequence). The CDR3 runs to 17 residues. The V end was cut by 6 bases, the J end by 5 bases, with 20 bases between. The DNA of the CDR3 is TGTGCCAGCAGGCGGGTTGGAGTACAAAGTCGGGCCAACGTCCTGACTTTC. It encodes CASRRVGVQSRANVLTF.

The chain uses TRBV6-1 and TRBJ1-5, with 9 nucleotides matching TRBD1. V was pared by 8 bases and J by 7 bases, with 6 bases of the junction left unmatched. Germline CDR1 reads MNHNS; CDR2 reads SASEGT. This CDR3 has 13 amino acids. This CDR3 reads CASHHRGQQPQHF. Here the CDR3 DNA reads TGTGCCAGCCACCACAGGGGGCAACAGCCCCAGCATTTT.

The chain has TRBV5-1 and TRBJ2-1; 12 bases line up with TRBD2. Germline V gives CDR1 SGHRS, CDR2 YFSETQ. The CDR3 sequence is 15 residues long. The V gene end was trimmed by 3 bases and the J gene end by 6 bases; junction bases not matched to a gene: 4. This chain's CDR3 is CASSWTSGETNEQFF. The DNA of the CDR3 is TGCGCCAGCAGCTGGACTAGCGGGGAGACCAATGAGCAGTTCTTC.

In the case of this clone: Other DNA sequences in this specimen translate into the identical CDR3. The rearrangement links TRBV18 to TRBJ1-4, with 8 positions matching TRBD1. J was trimmed by 4 bases and V by 4 bases; bases with no gene match: 2. CDR3 length: 14 amino acids. From germline, CDR1 is KGHSH and CDR2 LQKENI. The CDR3 region is CASSLGQGNEKLFF. As DNA, the CDR3 is TGTGCCAGCTCACTCGGACAGGGTAATGAAAAACTGTTTTTT.

V usage is TRBV6-1 and J usage is TRBJ2-5, with 10 bases fitting TRBD1. With 8 bases clipped from V and 10 bases from J, the junction kept 16 bases outside the gene matches. This CDR3 has 15 residues. Germline V gene data show CDR1 as MNHNS and CDR2 as SASEGT. The CDR3 region is CASAGRRDRGGDQYF. The CDR3 region has the DNA TGTGCCAGCGCCGGTCGCCGGGACAGGGGCGGGGACCAGTACTTC.

This chain connects TRBV2 to TRBJ1-6, with a tentative D call TRBD1 (5 bases). Deletions cut 4 bases from V and 4 bases from J, with 14 bases between. The CDR3 extends over 16 amino acids. Germline V lookup: CDR1 SNHLY, CDR2 FYNNEI. CDR3 sequence (DNA): TGTGCCAGCAGTGGTTTGTGGGGGAGATATAATTCACCCCTCCACTTT. It yields the protein CASSGLWGRYNSPLHF.

The V and J genes are TRBV27 and TRBJ2-3, with D maybe TRBD1 (5 bases). Trimming cost V 5 bases and J 5 bases, with 17 bases left between them. CDR3 length equals 15 residues. Germline-derived CDR1 and CDR2 are MNHEY and SMNVEV (reference sequence). Here the CDR3 reads CASSPRPRVGDTQYF. DNA of the CDR3: TGTGCCAGCAGTCCGCGGCCCAGGGTGGGAGATACGCAGTATTTT.

The V call is TRBV19, the J call TRBJ2-2; weak D call: TRBD1 (6 bases). Germline lookup yields CDR1 LNHDA and CDR2 SQIVND (reference sequence). V was shortened by 4 bases and J by 3 bases, with 12 bases between the two germline ends. This CDR3 contains 15 residues. Here the CDR3 DNA reads TGTGCCAGTAGTAACCGGGACAAGTACACCGGGGAGCTGTTTTTT. This gives the protein CASSNRDKYTGELFF.

The sample holds one count of this clone. The V call is TRBV5-1, the J call TRBJ2-5; TRBD2 agrees at 10 bases. CDR3 length: 16 amino acids. V lost 3 bases to trimming and J lost 4 bases; unmatched junction nucleotides: 9. Germline-derived CDR1 and CDR2 are SGHRS and YFSETQ. Here the CDR3 DNA reads TGCGCCAGCAGCTCTACTAGCGGGGTGTTTGGAGAGACCCAGTACTTC. It encodes CASSSTSGVFGETQYF. Filled out from reference TRBV5-1 and TRBJ2-5, the complete variable domain reads KAGVTQTPRYLIKTRGQQVTLSCSPISGHRSVSWYQQTPGQGLQFLFEYFSETQRNKGNFPGRFSGRQFSNSRSEMNVSTLELGDSALYLCASSSTSGVFGETQYFGPGTRLLVL.

This chain connects TRBV10-3 to TRBJ2-5; D perhaps matches TRBD2 (7 bases). The CDR3 contains 14 residues. Germline values: CDR1 ENHRY, CDR2 SYGVKD. Deletions cut 10 bases from V and 3 bases from J, with 18 bases between. The CDR3 sequence is CATGGGGGEETQYF. In DNA form, the CDR3 reads TGTGCCACCGGGGGCGGGGGAGGCGAAGAGACCCAGTACTTC.

The chain is built from TRBV5-1 and TRBJ1-1; the match to TRBD1 covers 8 bases. The CDR3 is 17 amino acids. From germline, CDR1 is SGHRS and CDR2 YFSETQ. The V gene end was trimmed by 4 bases and the J gene end by 2 bases; junction bases not matched to a gene: 13. This CDR3 is CASSASDRANINTEAFF. The CDR3 DNA reads as TGCGCCAGCAGCGCCTCGGACAGGGCGAACATAAACACTGAAGCTTTCTTT.

This sequence joins TRBV5-1 and TRBJ1-1; a possible D gene is TRBD1 (6 bases). The CDR3 is 15 residues long. Germline assignment: CDR1 SGHRS and CDR2 YFSETQ. Between the trimmed V and J ends, which lost 4 bases and 1 base, there was a span of 14 bases. This chain's CDR3 is CASSLYGGQNTEAFF. For the CDR3, the DNA is TGCGCCAGCAGCCTATACGGGGGCCAGAACACTGAAGCTTTCTTT.

This chain joins TRBV30 and TRBJ2-7; D possibly matches TRBD1 or TRBD2 (5 bases each). V was clipped by 3 bases and J by 3 bases, with 12 bases between them. The germline V gene encodes CDR1 GTSNPN and CDR2 SVGIG (reference sequence). This CDR3 has 13 amino acids. The DNA for the CDR3 is TGTGCCTGGAGCTGGCAGGGAGACTACGAGCAGTACTTC. This gives the protein CAWSWQGDYEQYF.

The chain links TRBV18 to TRBJ1-2; a possible D gene is TRBD1 (6 bases). Germline V lookup: CDR1 KGHSH, CDR2 LQKENI. Trimming removed 1 base from V and 0 bases from J, with 15 bases in between. The CDR3 has 17 residues. CDR3 sequence reads: CASSPQDTYRANYGYTF. CDR3 coding DNA: TGTGCCAGCTCACCACAAGATACATACAGGGCTAACTATGGCTACACCTTC.

The V and J genes are TRBV6-5 and TRBJ2-4; D is possibly TRBD2 (6 bases). Per the germline V gene, CDR1 is MNHEY and CDR2 is SVGAGI. V was pared by 2 bases and J by 9 bases, with 14 bases between. The CDR3 covers 14 residues. CDR3 in DNA: TGTGCCAGCAGTTACGCTTCGCAGGGAGGCATTCAGTACTTC. This gives the protein CASSYASQGGIQYF.

In its sample, this clone was seen a few times. This chain connects TRBV5-1 to TRBJ1-2; 8 nucleotides align to TRBD1. The CDR3 runs 13 residues. CDR1 is SGHRS and CDR2 is YFSETQ in the germline V gene. V dropped 4 bases and J dropped 6; count of bases not matched to a gene: 5. The CDR3, as DNA: TGCGCCAGCAGCCTGACAGGGGAGGATGGCTACACCTTC. Protein product: CASSLTGEDGYTF.

The chain combines TRBV28 with TRBJ2-5; D is unresolved. V dropped 7 bases and J dropped 5 bases, with 8 bases sitting between them. The length of the CDR3 is 11 residues. The V gene's germline CDR1 is MDHEN and CDR2 SYDVKM. The CDR3 nucleotides are TGTGCCAGCACCTCGTACGAGACCCAGTACTTC. Translated: CASTSYETQYF.

In this sample, this clone turned up a few times. The chain uses TRBV6-1 and TRBJ1-5; 7 bases map to TRBD1. The germline CDR1 and CDR2 sequences are MNHNS and SASEGT. V trimming: 4 bases; J trimming: 0 bases; junction bases outside the gene matches: 3. The CDR3 is 15 amino acids. CDR3 sequence: CASSVDRASNQPQHF. DNA for the CDR3: TGTGCCAGCAGTGTCGACAGGGCTAGCAATCAGCCCCAGCATTTT.

This rearrangement joins TRBV4-1 to TRBJ1-2; D is unclear. Trimming left V 1 base short and J 0 bases short, with 6 bases between. The CDR3 is 14 amino acids. In germline, CDR1 is MGHRA, CDR2 YSYEKL. CDR3 protein: CASSQVGANYGYTF. CDR3 nucleotide sequence: TGCGCCAGCAGCCAAGTAGGCGCTAACTATGGCTACACCTTC.

In its sample, this clone was seen once. The V gene is TRBV4-1, the J gene TRBJ2-7, with D maybe TRBD1 (5 bases). The V end was cut by 1 base, the J end by 1 base, with 17 bases between. CDR1 and CDR2 (germline): MGHRA, YSYEKL. The CDR3 has 17 residues. The CDR3 region has the DNA TGCGCCAGCAGCCAAGGGCTTACAGGCCTAACTTCCTACGAGCAGTACGTC. This codes for CASSQGLTGLTSYEQYV.

This clone was detected a few times. The chain joins TRBV18 to TRBJ1-5; a weak D match, TRBD1 (6 bases). Per germline, CDR1 KGHSH and CDR2 LQKENI. This CDR3 contains 14 residues. V was pared by 6 bases and J by 2 bases, with 11 bases between. CDR3 nucleotides: TGTGCCAGCTCGACAGGTCTGGGCAATCAGCCCCAGCATTTT. This sequence encodes CASSTGLGNQPQHF.

The rearrangement uses TRBV7-3 and TRBJ1-2; D perhaps matches TRBD1 (5 bases). The V gene's germline CDR1 is SGHTA and CDR2 FQGTGA. Trimming pared 6 bases from V and 5 bases from J, leaving 19 bases between. There are 15 residues in the CDR3. The CDR3 reads CASSLWDGSQYGYTF. DNA for the CDR3: TGTGCCAGCAGTCTATGGGACGGGTCACAGTATGGCTACACCTTC.

This chain's CDR3 is CASSYSNGANEKLFF. CDR3 DNA sequence: TGTGCCAGCAGTTACTCGAATGGAGCTAATGAAAAACTGTTTTTT. The chain recombines TRBV6-5 with TRBJ1-4; D remains ambiguous. Germline CDR1 and CDR2: MNHEY and SVGAGI. V lost 0 bases and J lost 3, with 8 bases in between. The CDR3 consists of 15 residues.

This rearrangement joins TRBV28 to TRBJ1-1; D is uncertain. Deletions cut 4 bases from V and 4 bases from J, with 16 bases between. Germline lookup yields CDR1 MDHEN and CDR2 SYDVKM. The CDR3 covers 15 residues. CDR3 sequence: CASSYSDGSFTEAFF. The CDR3, as DNA: TGTGCCAGCAGTTACTCCGACGGATCCTTCACTGAAGCTTTCTTT. Using reference TRBV28 and TRBJ1-1 for the parts outside the CDR3, the full variable domain is DVKVTQSSRYLVKRTGEKVFLECVQDMDHENMFWYRQDPGLGLRLIYFSYDVKMKEKGDIPEGYSVSREKKERFSLILESASTNQTSMYLCASSYSDGSFTEAFFGQGTRLTVV.

The chain recombines TRBV2 with TRBJ1-1; D unresolved. Germline CDR1 is SNHLY and CDR2 is FYNNEI. Trimming cost V 10 bases and J 1 base, with 10 bases left between them. The CDR3 length is 12 residues. The CDR3 here is CAIRGENTEAFF. The CDR3 DNA reads as TGTGCCATACGAGGAGAGAACACTGAAGCTTTCTTT.

V is TRBV7-9 and J is TRBJ1-5; tentatively, D is TRBD1 (5 bases). CDR1 and CDR2 from the germline V gene are SEHNR and FQNEAQ (reference sequence). V was clipped by 0 bases and J by 4 bases, with 10 bases between them. The CDR3 covers 15 residues. The CDR3 nucleotides are TGTGCCAGCAGCTTAGCCGGGGCGGGGAATCAGCCCCAGCATTTT. Its protein is CASSLAGAGNQPQHF.